Listed here are 10 T cell receptor beta chains from one sample, sequenced in a study of Tregs in tolerant kidney transplant recipients (dated by TCRdb to between 2018 and 2021). Receptor libraries were prepared by the immunoSEQ multiplex PCR assay. TCRdb took over this immuneACCESS table, retaining in-frame rearrangements with V and J assigned. Such tables are incomplete; in checked studies, under half of the missing clones stem from an unresolved V gene, and the remainder is unexplained. The sample table on file contains tens of thousands of clones. The ten largest clones add up to about 0.85% of the sample. This specimen's time point label, per the study, means: blood sample drawn before combined kidney and bone marrow transplant. Sequenced here: CD4+ T cells from blood, sampled before the transplant. The receptor source for this set is a human donor who received a combined kidney and bone marrow transplant.

Worth noting for this clone: The read comes to an end 3 residues before the CDR3 does, leaving the germline J gene to fill in the end. The chain joins TRBV4-2 to TRBJ2-1, with D tentatively TRBD2 (6 bases). The length of the CDR3 is 19 residues. With 0 bases removed from V and 0 bases from J, the gap between germline ends came to 18 bases. Per germline, CDR1 LGHNA and CDR2 YNFKEQ. The covered CDR3 bases are TGTGCCAGCAGCCAAGAGAATAGCGGCCTTACTAGCTCCTACAATGAG. Translated: CASSQENSGLTSSYNE. The whole CDR3 protein reads CASSQENSGLTSSYNEQFF.

CDR3 DNA (partial): TGCGCCAGCAGCTTGCGTCCGATAGCGGAGTTCAATGAG. This encodes CASSLRPIAEFNE. The entire CDR3 is CASSLRPIAEFNEQFF. The chain has TRBV5-1 and TRBJ2-1, with a possible D match to TRBD2 (6 bases). Read data end 3 residues before the CDR3 end; the end is taken from the germline J gene. The CDR3 loop spans 16 amino acids. V was trimmed by 1 base and J by 6 bases, leaving 17 bases between them. Per the germline V gene, CDR1 is SGHRS and CDR2 is YFSETQ.

Regarding this clone: Read coverage stops 3 residues before the CDR3 terminus; the germline J gene supplies the remainder. The rearrangement joins TRBV13 to TRBJ2-3; 10 positions agree with TRBD1. Germline V gene sequence: CDR1 PRHDT, CDR2 FYEKMQ (reference sequence). The CDR3 loop spans 14 amino acids. Trimming removed 4 bases from V and 5 bases from J; junction bases left unmatched: 3. The CDR3 region is CASSSTGGLDTQYF. The covered CDR3 bases are TGTGCCAGCAGCTCGACAGGGGGCTTAGATACG.

To note about this clone: The read finishes 3 residues shy of the CDR3 end, and the germline J gene is used to complete it. The gene calls are TRBV7-2 and TRBJ1-1; 7 bases are a match to TRBD1. This CDR3 region has 15 residues. V shed 5 bases and J 4 bases; nucleotides not matched to a gene: 10. Germline CDR1 SGHTA, CDR2 FQGNSA. The sequenced CDR3 bases are TGTGCCAGCAGCCCCCGACCAGGGGGTTCCACTGAA. Protein product: CASSPRPGGSTE. In full, the CDR3 reads CASSPRPGGSTEAFF.

Incomplete CDR3 DNA: TGCGCCAGCAGTTCCGGGACTAGCGGGAGGGAGAGCTCCTACGAG. Residues: CASSSGTSGRESSYE. In full, the CDR3 reads CASSSGTSGRESSYEQYF. This chain uses TRBV5-1 with TRBJ2-7; 16 bases agree with TRBD2. From the germline J gene comes the end of the CDR3, since the read stops 3 residues before it. Germline loops: CDR1 SGHRS, CDR2 YFSETQ. With 5 bases clipped from V and 0 bases from J, the junction kept 8 bases outside the gene matches. The CDR3 spans 18 residues.

Remarks on this clone: Read sequence stops 3 residues before the CDR3 end, and the germline J gene provides the missing end. The chain uses TRBV7-8 and TRBJ2-7, with 11 bases that match TRBD2. CDR1 and CDR2 from the germline V gene are SGHVS and FQNEAQ. This CDR3 spans 16 amino acids. The trim removed 1 base at V and 5 bases at J, leaving 7 bases unmatched. The DNA read from the CDR3 is TGTGCCAGCAGCTTAGTTAGCGGGAGGGCCCGGAACGAG. It codes for CASSLVSGRARNE. The full-length CDR3 reads as CASSLVSGRARNEQYF.

As to this clone: The read terminates 3 residues before the CDR3 end, so the remaining end is supplied by the germline J gene. The chain combines TRBV7-3 with TRBJ2-2; TRBD2 matches 11 bases. The CDR3 has 17 amino acids. V dropped 9 bases and J dropped 0; count of bases not matched to a gene: 9. Germline V gene lookup returns CDR1 SGHTA and CDR2 FQGTGA. CDR3 loop: CARTSGRHSANTGELFF. CDR3 DNA (partial): TGTGCCAGAACTAGCGGGAGACACTCCGCGAACACCGGGGAG.

Turning to this clone: The read ends 3 residues early relative to the CDR3; the germline J gene fills the gap. The chain links TRBV5-1 to TRBJ1-4; TRBD1 matches at 8 bases. The CDR3 runs 15 residues. J lost 8 bases, V lost 3 bases, and 9 bases had no gene match. Per the germline V gene, CDR1 is SGHRS and CDR2 is YFSETQ. The CDR3 sequence: CASSSQTGEYEKLFF. CDR3 bases read: TGCGCCAGCAGCTCTCAGACAGGGGAGTACGAAAAA.

The DNA read from the CDR3 is TGTGCCAGCAGTTTACATGGACTAGCGGGAGTCAACTACAATGAG. Amino acid sequence: CASSLHGLAGVNYNE. The whole CDR3 protein is CASSLHGLAGVNYNEQFF. The chain couples TRBV27 to TRBJ2-1, with 13 bases matching TRBD2. The read terminates 3 residues ahead of where the CDR3 ends, so the germline J gene completes it. Germline trimming cut 2 bases from V and 3 bases from J; bases unmatched to any gene: 7. Germline V CDR1 and CDR2: MNHEY, SMNVEV (reference sequence). This CDR3 region has 18 residues.

A word on this clone: The read halts 3 residues ahead of the CDR3 end, with the missing end drawn from the germline J gene. This chain uses TRBV7-2 with TRBJ2-5; possible D gene TRBD2, 6 bases. The CDR3 spans 13 residues. V lost 4 bases to trimming and J lost 4 bases, with 10 bases between them. Germline CDR1 reads SGHTA; CDR2 reads FQGNSA. The chain's CDR3 is CASSSGLRETQYF. The CDR3 DNA, read in part, is TGTGCCAGCAGCTCGGGACTCCGAGAGACC.